This TCR beta chain was captured in a study of identical twins. This clonotype has only a few counts. In germline, CDR1 is SNHLY, CDR2 FYNNEI. The CDR3 contains 16 residues. The junction had 12 bases not matched to a gene; V was cut back by 7 bases and J by 12 bases. One entry per CDR3 protein results from TCRdb running MiXCR on the 5' RACE reads. The sample holds roughly 1,500,000 distinct CDR3 sequences; 25% to 35% are singletons and the top ten take less than 0.35%. The TCR was taken from a newborn girl in good health. The chain combines TRBV2 with TRBJ2-1, with TRBD2 matching over 16 bases. Sequencing was carried out using cord blood. The CDR3 DNA reads TGTGCCAGCATGCCCGGGACTAGCGGGAGGGCATTCTGGCAGTTCTTC. It specifies CASMPGTSGRAFWQFF. Full variable domain (remainder filled in from reference TRBV2 and TRBJ2-1): EPEVTQTPSHQVTQMGQEVILRCVPISNHLYFYWYRQILGQKVEFLVSFYNNEISEKSEIFDDQFSVERPDGSNFTLKIRSTKLEDSAMYFCASMPGTSGRAFWQFFGPGTRLTVL.